This TCR beta chain came from a study of T cell repertoires in cytomegalovirus infection. Study as a whole: Selection of CMV epitopes for the study included recently identified HLA-C-restricted and well-studied HLA-B-restricted ones.

MiXCR, applied by TCRdb to the reads, yields one record per CDR3 protein. The data contain about 830,000 distinct CDR3 sequences, roughly 33% of them singletons. Per germline, CDR1 MNHEY and CDR2 SVGAGI. The CDR3 has 15 amino acids. Trimming took 2 bases from V and 6 from J, leaving 17 bases between them. This clonotype was picked up one time. Antigen specificity is unknown. Study-wide points: The ex vivo response showed dominance by HLA-C-restricted CMV-specific TCR beta clonotypes.

The chain carries TRBV6-5 and TRBJ2-7; D is perhaps TRBD1 (5 bases). This clonotype was sampled from a human donor in good health (CMV status not recorded). Some clones in this sample may be carry-over from other donors' samples. The source material was cultured CD8+ T cells from PBMCs, sampled from culture after CMV antigen stimulation. DNA of the CDR3: TGTGCCAGCAGTTACGGACACCCAGGTCCCTGCGAGCAGTACTTC. Translated, it gives CASSYGHPGPCEQYF.